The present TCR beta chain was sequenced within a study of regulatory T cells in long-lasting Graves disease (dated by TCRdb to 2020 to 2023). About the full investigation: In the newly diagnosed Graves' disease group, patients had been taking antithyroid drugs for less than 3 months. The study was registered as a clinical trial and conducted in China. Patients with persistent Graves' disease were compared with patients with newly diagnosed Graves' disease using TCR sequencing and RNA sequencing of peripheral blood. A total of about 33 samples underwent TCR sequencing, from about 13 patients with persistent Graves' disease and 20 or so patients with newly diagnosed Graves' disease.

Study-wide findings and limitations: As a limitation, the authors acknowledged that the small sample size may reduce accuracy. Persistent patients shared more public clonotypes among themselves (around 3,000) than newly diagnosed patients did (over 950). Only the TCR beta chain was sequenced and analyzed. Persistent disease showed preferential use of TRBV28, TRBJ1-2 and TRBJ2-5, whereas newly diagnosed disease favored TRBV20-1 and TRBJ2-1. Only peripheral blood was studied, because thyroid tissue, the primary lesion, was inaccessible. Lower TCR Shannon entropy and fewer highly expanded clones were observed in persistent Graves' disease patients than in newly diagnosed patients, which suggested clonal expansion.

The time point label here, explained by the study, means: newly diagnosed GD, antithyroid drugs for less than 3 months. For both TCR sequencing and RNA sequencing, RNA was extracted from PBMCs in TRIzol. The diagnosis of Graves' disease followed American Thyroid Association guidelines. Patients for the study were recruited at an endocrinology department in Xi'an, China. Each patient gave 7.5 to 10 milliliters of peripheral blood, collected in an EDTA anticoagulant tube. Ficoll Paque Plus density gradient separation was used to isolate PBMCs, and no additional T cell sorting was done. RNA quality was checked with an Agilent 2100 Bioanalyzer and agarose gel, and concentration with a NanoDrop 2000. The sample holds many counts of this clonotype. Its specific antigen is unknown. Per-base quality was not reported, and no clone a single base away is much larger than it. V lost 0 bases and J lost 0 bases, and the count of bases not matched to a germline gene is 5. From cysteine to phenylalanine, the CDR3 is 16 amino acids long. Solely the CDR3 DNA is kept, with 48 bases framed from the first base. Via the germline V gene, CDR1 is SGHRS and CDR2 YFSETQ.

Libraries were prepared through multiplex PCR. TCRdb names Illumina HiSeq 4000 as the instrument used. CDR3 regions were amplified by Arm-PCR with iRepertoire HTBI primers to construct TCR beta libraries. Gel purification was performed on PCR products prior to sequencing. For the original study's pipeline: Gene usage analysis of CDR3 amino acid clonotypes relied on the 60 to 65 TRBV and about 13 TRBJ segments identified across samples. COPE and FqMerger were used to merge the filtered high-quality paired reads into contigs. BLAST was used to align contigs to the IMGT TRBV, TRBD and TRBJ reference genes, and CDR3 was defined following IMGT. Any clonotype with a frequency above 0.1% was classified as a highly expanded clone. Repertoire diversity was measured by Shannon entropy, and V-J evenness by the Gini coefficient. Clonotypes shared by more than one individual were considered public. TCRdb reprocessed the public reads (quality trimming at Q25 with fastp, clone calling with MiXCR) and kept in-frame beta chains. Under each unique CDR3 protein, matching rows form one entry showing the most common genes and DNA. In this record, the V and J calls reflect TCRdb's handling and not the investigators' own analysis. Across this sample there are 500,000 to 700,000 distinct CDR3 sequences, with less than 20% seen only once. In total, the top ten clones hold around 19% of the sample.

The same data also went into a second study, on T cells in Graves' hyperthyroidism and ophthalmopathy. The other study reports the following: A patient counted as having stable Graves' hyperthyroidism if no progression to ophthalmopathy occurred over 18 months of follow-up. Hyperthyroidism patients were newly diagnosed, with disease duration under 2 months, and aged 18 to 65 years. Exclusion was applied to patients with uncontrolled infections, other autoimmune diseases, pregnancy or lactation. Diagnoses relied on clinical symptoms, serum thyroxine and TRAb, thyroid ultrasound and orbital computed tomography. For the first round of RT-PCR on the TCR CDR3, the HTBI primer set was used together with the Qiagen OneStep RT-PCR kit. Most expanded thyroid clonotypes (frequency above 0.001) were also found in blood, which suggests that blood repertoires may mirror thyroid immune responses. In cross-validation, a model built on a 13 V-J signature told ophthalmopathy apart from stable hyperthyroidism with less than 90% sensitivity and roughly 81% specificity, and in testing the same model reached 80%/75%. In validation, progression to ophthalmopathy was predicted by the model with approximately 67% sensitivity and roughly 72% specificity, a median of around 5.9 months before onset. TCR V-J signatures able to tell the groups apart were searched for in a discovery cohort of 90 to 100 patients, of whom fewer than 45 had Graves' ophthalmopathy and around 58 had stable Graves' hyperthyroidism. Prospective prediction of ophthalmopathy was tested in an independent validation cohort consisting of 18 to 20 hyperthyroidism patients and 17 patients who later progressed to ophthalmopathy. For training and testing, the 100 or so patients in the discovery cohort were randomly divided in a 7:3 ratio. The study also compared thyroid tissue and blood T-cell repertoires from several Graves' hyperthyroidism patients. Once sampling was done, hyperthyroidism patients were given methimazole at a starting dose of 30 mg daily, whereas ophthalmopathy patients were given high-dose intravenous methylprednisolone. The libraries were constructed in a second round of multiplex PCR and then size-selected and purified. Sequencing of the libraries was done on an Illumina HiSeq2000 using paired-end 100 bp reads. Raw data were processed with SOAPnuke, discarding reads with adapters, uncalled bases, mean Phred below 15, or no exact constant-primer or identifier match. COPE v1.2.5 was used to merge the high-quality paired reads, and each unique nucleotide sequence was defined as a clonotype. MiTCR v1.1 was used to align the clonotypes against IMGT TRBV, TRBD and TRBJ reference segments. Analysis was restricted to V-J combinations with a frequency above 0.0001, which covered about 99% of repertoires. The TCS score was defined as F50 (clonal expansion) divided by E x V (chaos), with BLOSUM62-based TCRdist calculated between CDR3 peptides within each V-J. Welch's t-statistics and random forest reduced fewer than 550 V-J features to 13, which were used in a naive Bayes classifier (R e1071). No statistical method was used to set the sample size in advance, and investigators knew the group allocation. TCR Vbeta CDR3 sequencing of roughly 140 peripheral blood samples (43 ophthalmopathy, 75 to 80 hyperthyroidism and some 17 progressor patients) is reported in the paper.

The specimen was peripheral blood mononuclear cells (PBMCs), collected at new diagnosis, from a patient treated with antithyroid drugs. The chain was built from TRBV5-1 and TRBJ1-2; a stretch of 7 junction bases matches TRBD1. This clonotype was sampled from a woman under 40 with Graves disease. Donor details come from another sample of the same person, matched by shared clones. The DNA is TGCGCCAGCAGCTTGGCCCACGGGACAGCTAACTATGGCTACACCTTC. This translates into CASSLAHGTANYGYTF.